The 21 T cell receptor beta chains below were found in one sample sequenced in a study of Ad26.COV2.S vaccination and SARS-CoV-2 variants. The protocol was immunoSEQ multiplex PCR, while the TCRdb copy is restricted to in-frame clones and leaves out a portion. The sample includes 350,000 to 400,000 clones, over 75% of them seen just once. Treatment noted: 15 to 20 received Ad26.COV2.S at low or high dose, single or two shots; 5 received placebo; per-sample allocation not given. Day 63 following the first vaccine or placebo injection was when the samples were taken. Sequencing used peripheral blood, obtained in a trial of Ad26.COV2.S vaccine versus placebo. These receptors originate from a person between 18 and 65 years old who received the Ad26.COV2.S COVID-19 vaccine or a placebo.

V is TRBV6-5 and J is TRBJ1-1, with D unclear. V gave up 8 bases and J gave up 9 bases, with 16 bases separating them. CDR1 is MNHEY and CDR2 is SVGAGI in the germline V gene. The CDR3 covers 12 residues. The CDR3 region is CASRSDGQKAFF. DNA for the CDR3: TGTGCCAGCCGGTCGGACGGCCAAAAAGCTTTCTTT.

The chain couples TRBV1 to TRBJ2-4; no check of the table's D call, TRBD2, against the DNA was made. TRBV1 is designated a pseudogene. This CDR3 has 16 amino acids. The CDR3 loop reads CTSSQGAATGENIQYF. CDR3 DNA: TGCACCAGCAGCCAAGGGGCCGCGACGGGGGAAAACATTCAGTACTTC.

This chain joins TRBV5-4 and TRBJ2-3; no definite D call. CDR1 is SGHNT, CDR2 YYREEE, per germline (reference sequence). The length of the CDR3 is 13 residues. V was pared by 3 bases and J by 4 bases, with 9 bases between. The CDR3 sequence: CASSSIVADTQYF. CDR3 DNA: TGTGCCAGCAGCTCCATAGTGGCAGATACGCAGTATTTT. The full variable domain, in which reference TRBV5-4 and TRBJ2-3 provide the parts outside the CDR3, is ETGVTQSPTHLIKTRGQQVTLRCSSQSGHNTVSWYQQALGQGPQFIFQYYREEENGRGNFPPRFSGLQFPNYSSELNVNALELDDSALYLCASSSIVADTQYFGPGTRLTVL.

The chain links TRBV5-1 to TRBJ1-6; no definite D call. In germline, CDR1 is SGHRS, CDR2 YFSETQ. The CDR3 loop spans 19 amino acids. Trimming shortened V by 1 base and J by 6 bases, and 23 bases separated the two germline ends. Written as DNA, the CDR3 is TGCGCCAGCAGCTTGAGCTTGAGCTCCTGGCAAACCCCTAATTCACCCCTCCACTTT. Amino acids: CASSLSLSSWQTPNSPLHF.

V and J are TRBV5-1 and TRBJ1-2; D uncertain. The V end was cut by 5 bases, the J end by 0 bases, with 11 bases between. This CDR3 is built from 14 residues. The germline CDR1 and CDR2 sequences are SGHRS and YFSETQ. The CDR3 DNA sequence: TGCGCCAGCAGTATAGGGCAGACTAACTATGGCTACACCTTC. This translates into CASSIGQTNYGYTF.

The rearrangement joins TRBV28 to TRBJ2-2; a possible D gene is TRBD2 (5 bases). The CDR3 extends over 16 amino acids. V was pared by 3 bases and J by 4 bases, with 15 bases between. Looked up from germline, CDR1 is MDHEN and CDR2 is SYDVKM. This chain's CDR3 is CASSLVGGWGTGELFF. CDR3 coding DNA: TGTGCCAGCAGTTTGGTCGGCGGGTGGGGCACCGGGGAGCTGTTTTTT. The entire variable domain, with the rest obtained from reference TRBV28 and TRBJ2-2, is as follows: DVKVTQSSRYLVKRTGEKVFLECVQDMDHENMFWYRQDPGLGLRLIYFSYDVKMKEKGDIPEGYSVSREKKERFSLILESASTNQTSMYLCASSLVGGWGTGELFFGEGSRLTVL.

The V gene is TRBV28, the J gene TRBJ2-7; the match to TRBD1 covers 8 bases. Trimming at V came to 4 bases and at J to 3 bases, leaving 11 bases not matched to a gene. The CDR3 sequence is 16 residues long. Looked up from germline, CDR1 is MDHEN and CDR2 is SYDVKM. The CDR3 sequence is CASSSTTGTGVYEQYF. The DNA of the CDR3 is TGTGCCAGCAGTTCGACGACCGGGACAGGAGTCTACGAGCAGTACTTC. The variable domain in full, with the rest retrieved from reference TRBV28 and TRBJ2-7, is DVKVTQSSRYLVKRTGEKVFLECVQDMDHENMFWYRQDPGLGLRLIYFSYDVKMKEKGDIPEGYSVSREKKERFSLILESASTNQTSMYLCASSSTTGTGVYEQYFGPGTRLTVT.

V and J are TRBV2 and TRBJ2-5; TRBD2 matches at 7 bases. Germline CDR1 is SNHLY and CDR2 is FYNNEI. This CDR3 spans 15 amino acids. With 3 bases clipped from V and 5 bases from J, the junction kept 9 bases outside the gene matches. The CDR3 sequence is CASSEGGSPGETQYF. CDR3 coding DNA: TGTGCCAGCAGTGAGGGCGGGAGCCCTGGGGAGACCCAGTACTTC.

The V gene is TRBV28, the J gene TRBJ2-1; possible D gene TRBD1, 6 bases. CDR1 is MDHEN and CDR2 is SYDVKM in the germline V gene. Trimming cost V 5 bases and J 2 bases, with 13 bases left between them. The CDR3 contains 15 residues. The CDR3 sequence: CASSLTGLAYNEQFF. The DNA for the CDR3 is TGTGCCAGCAGTCTTACAGGGCTTGCCTACAATGAGCAGTTCTTC.

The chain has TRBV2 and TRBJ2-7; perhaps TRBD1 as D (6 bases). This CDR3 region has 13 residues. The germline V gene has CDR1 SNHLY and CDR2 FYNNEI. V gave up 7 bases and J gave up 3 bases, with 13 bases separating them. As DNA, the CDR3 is TGTGCCAGCAAAGGGTTCAGGGGCTACGAGCAGTACTTC. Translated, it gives CASKGFRGYEQYF.

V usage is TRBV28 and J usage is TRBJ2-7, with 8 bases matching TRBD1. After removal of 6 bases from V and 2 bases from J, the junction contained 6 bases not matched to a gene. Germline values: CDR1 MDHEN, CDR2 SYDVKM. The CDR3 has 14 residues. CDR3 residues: CASRPSGQAYEQYF. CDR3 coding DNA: TGTGCCAGCAGACCTTCGGGACAGGCCTACGAGCAGTACTTC.

The CDR3 region has the DNA TGTGCCAGCAGTTACCGCCGCACAGATACGCAGTATTTT. Protein: CASSYRRTDTQYF. V usage is TRBV6-2 or TRBV6-3 and J usage is TRBJ2-3; D not resolved. This CDR3 contains 13 residues. The V gene lost 2 bases and the J gene lost 1 base, with 4 bases spanning the gap. CDR1 MNHEY and CDR2 SVGEGT come from the germline V gene.

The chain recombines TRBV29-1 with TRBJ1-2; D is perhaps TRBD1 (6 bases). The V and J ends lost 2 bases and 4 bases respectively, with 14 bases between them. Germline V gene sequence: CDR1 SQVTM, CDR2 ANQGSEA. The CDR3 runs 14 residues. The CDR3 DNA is TGCAGCGTTGAACTCTTTAAGGACAGCTATGGCTACACCTTC. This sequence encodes CSVELFKDSYGYTF.

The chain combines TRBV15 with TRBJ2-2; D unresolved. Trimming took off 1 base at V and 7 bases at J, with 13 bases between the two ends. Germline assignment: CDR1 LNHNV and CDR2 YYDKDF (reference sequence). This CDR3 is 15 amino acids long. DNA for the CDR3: TGTGCCACCAGCAGAGGTCGGTCCCTCGGCGGGGAGCTGTTTTTT. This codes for CATSRGRSLGGELFF.

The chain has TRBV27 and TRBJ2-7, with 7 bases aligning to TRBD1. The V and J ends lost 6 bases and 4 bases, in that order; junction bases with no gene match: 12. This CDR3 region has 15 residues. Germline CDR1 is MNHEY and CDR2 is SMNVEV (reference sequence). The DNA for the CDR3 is TGTGCCAGCAGCACCATAGACAGGGTCGGATACGAGCAGTACTTC. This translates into CASSTIDRVGYEQYF.

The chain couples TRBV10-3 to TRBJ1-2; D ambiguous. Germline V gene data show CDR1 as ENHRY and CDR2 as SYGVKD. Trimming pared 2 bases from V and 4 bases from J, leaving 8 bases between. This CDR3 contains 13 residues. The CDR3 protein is CAISEIILYGYTF. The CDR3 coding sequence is TGTGCCATCAGTGAGATTATCCTCTATGGCTACACCTTC.

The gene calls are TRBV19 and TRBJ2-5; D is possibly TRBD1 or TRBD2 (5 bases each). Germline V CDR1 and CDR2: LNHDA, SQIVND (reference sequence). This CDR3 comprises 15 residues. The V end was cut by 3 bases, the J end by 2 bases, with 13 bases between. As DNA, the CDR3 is TGTGCCAGTAGTATGAACCCGGGGACGCAAGAGACCCAGTACTTC. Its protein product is CASSMNPGTQETQYF.

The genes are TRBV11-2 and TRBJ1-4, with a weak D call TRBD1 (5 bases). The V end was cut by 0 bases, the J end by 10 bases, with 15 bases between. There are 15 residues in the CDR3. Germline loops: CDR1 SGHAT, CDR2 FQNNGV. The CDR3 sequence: CASSLEAVAGRKLFF. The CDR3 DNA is TGTGCCAGCAGCTTAGAGGCTGTGGCAGGGCGAAAACTGTTTTTT.

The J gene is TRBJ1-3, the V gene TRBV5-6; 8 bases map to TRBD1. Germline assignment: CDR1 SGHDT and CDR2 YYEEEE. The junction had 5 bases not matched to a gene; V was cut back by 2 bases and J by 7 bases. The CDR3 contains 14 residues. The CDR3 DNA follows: TGTGCCAGCAGCTTCAAAAGACAGGGGAACACCATATATTTT. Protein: CASSFKRQGNTIYF.

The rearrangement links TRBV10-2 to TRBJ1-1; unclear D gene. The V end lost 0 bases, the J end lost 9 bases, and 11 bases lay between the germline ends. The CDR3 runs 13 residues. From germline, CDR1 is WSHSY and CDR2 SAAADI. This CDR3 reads CASSESKASQAFF. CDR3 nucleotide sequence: TGCGCCAGCAGTGAGTCGAAGGCCAGCCAAGCTTTCTTT.

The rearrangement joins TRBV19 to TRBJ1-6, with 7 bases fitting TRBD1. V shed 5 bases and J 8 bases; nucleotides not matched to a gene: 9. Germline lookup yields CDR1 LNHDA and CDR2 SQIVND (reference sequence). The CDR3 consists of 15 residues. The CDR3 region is CASSPRDRDHSPLHF. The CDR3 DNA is TGTGCCAGTAGTCCCCGGGACAGAGATCATTCACCCCTCCACTTT.